This TCR beta chain was sequenced for a study of cytomegalovirus exposure and HLA in healthy donors. The PCR had 60 Vbeta and 13 Jbeta primers. Assay: immunoSEQ multiplex PCR; the TCRdb copy retains only in-frame clones and omits some. The data contain 130,000 to 150,000 clones, roughly four fifths of them singletons. CDR3 size: 15 residues. Trimming at V came to 4 bases and at J to 7 bases, leaving 6 bases not matched to a gene. Germline V CDR1 and CDR2: SGHTA, FQGNSA. Sequenced sample: PBMCs. This receptor was identified in a human donor in good health. This rearrangement joins TRBV7-2 to TRBJ2-1, with TRBD2 matching 11 bases. The CDR3 loop reads CASSSRSGGVNEQFF. The CDR3 bases are TGTGCCAGCAGCTCACGTAGCGGGGGGGTAAATGAGCAGTTCTTC.